Listed here are 30 T cell receptor beta chains from one sample, sequenced in a study of a mutant IDH1 vaccine in newly diagnosed glioma. Sequencing used immunoSEQ multiplex PCR; TCRdb keeps in-frame clones, though not all of them. The sample records roughly 76,000 clones, about 82% being singletons. Time point meaning: week 23, last vaccination. With topical imiquimod, each dose of the vaccine consisted of 300 ug of mutant IDH1 20-mer peptide. Their antigens are not known. The sequenced sample was PBMCs, obtained from a glioma patient whose treatment included an IDH1 peptide vaccine. The receptors stem from a man aged 25-45 years with glioma. Some clones in this sample may be carry-over from other donors' samples.

About this clone: One end of the junction is discordant with germline, which a read error may explain. The V call is TRBV4-3, the J call TRBJ2-2; D is possibly TRBD2 (6 bases). The length of the CDR3 is 15 residues. Germline V gives CDR1 LGHNA, CDR2 YSLEER. The CDR3 loop is CANSHASANTGELFF. The CDR3 DNA sequence: TGCGCCAACAGCCATGCTAGCGCGAACACCGGGGAGCTGTTTTTT.

This chain uses TRBV7-9 with TRBJ2-1, with 9 positions matching TRBD2. The germline CDR1 and CDR2 sequences are SEHNR and FQNEAQ (reference sequence). This CDR3 region has 14 residues. The V gene end was trimmed by 1 base and the J gene end by 9 bases; junction bases not matched to a gene: 4. The CDR3 is CASSLGGGAVEQFF. The CDR3 DNA reads as TGTGCCAGCAGCTTAGGCGGGGGGGCGGTTGAGCAGTTCTTC. The whole variable domain, filled in from reference TRBV7-9 and TRBJ2-1, reads DTGVSQNPRHKITKRGQNVTFRCDPISEHNRLYWYRQTLGQGPEFLTYFQNEAQLEKSRLLSDRFSAERPKGSFSTLEIQRTEQGDSAMYLCASSLGGGAVEQFFGPGTRLTVL.

The J gene is TRBJ1-2, the V gene TRBV27, with 12 nucleotides matching TRBD1. Trimming at V came to 2 bases and at J to 4 bases, leaving 5 bases not matched to a gene. CDR3 size: 16 residues. Germline values: CDR1 MNHEY, CDR2 SMNVEV (reference sequence). DNA of the CDR3: TGTGCCAGCAGTTTACTGGGGACAGGGGGCGCCTATGGCTACACCTTC. It is translated as CASSLLGTGGAYGYTF.

This clone occurred a few times. The DNA of the CDR3 is TGTGCCAGCCTGGGAAACACTGAAGCTTTCTTT. Translating it yields CASLGNTEAFF. The V call is TRBV19, the J call TRBJ1-1; D uncertain. V was clipped by 9 bases and J by 2 bases, with 7 bases between them. CDR3 length: 11 amino acids. Germline V gene lookup returns CDR1 LNHDA and CDR2 SQIVND (reference sequence).

The rearrangement uses TRBV2 and TRBJ1-1; D unclear. The germline gives CDR1 SNHLY, CDR2 FYNNEI. Trimming took 0 bases from V and 2 from J, leaving 7 bases between them. This CDR3 is 14 amino acids long. In nucleotides, the CDR3 is TGTGCCAGCAGTGAAGCCGCAAGAAACACTGAAGCTTTCTTT. Encoded protein: CASSEAARNTEAFF.

The chain uses TRBV23-1 and TRBJ2-5; D is undetermined. TRBV23-1 is an ORF, and what it does is uncertain. There are 14 residues in the CDR3. The V end was cut by 0 bases, the J end by 7 bases, with 12 bases between. CDR3 in amino acids: CASSQSNARGTQYF. DNA of the CDR3: TGCGCCAGCAGTCAATCGAACGCCCGAGGGACCCAGTACTTC.

The V call is TRBV15, the J call TRBJ1-4; no clear D gene. V was clipped by 6 bases and J by 3 bases, with 8 bases between them. Germline V gene data show CDR1 as LNHNV and CDR2 as YYDKDF (reference sequence). CDR3 length equals 13 residues. CDR3 DNA: TGTGCCACCAGGGCAGAGGCTAATGAAAAACTGTTTTTT. This codes for CATRAEANEKLFF.

The chain carries TRBV5-1 and TRBJ1-1; 9 bases fit TRBD1. With V trimmed by 0 bases and J by 5 bases, 11 bases remained unmatched. Per germline, CDR1 SGHRS and CDR2 YFSETQ. This CDR3 is 17 amino acids long. CDR3 loop: CASSLESIWTGATEAFF. In nucleotides, the CDR3 is TGCGCCAGCAGCTTGGAATCTATCTGGACAGGGGCTACTGAAGCTTTCTTT.

The rearrangement uses TRBV5-1 and TRBJ2-7; no clear D. Trimming pared 4 bases from V and 0 bases from J, leaving 17 bases between. This CDR3 comprises 16 residues. Germline V gene sequence: CDR1 SGHRS, CDR2 YFSETQ. The CDR3 spells CASSPDLGFLSYEQYF. CDR3 bases: TGCGCCAGCAGCCCTGATCTCGGGTTCCTCTCCTACGAGCAGTACTTC.

The chain carries TRBV2 and TRBJ1-3, with 7 bases matching TRBD1. J lost 6 bases, V lost 7 bases, and 15 bases had no gene match. The V gene's germline CDR1 is SNHLY and CDR2 FYNNEI. This CDR3 has 16 residues. The CDR3 here is CASTEVGTVAENTIYF. CDR3 DNA: TGTGCCAGCACAGAGGTCGGGACAGTTGCTGAAAACACCATATATTTT.

The sample holds one count of this clone. The chain combines TRBV6-6 with TRBJ1-5; D not certain. V lost 11 bases and J 1 base, leaving 6 bases between the germline ends. The V gene's germline CDR1 is MNHNY and CDR2 SVGAGI (reference sequence). CDR3 length: 11 residues. CDR3 sequence reads: CASGSNQPQHF. The DNA for the CDR3 is TGTGCCTCGGGGAGCAATCAGCCCCAGCATTTT.

This chain links TRBV2 with TRBJ1-1, with D uncertain. V dropped 4 bases and J dropped 6 bases, with 6 bases sitting between them. Per germline, CDR1 SNHLY and CDR2 FYNNEI. The CDR3 is 11 amino acids. CDR3 in amino acids: CASSVAAEAFF. The CDR3 DNA reads as TGTGCCAGCAGTGTTGCTGCTGAAGCTTTCTTT.

The rearrangement joins TRBV28 to TRBJ1-6, with unresolved D. CDR1 is MDHEN, CDR2 SYDVKM, per germline. The CDR3 has 12 residues. The V end was cut by 4 bases, the J end by 8 bases, with 6 bases between. The CDR3 is CASSSGYSPLHF. The DNA for the CDR3 is TGTGCCAGCAGTTCTGGATATTCACCCCTCCACTTT.

V is TRBV7-2 and J is TRBJ1-5; 7 nucleotides match TRBD1. The V and J ends lost 5 bases and 6 bases, in that order; junction bases with no gene match: 10. The CDR3 is 15 amino acids. From germline, CDR1 is SGHTA and CDR2 FQGNSA. CDR3 nucleotides: TGTGCCAGCAGCCCAAAAACAGGGGATGGTCAGCCCCAGCATTTT. Translating it yields CASSPKTGDGQPQHF.

The chain employs TRBV18 and TRBJ2-7, with TRBD1 identical over 9 bases. The V segment lost 4 bases and the J segment 7 bases; nucleotides outside the gene matches: 5. Per the germline V gene, CDR1 is KGHSH and CDR2 is LQKENI. The CDR3 runs to 13 residues. DNA for the CDR3: TGTGCCAGCTCACAGACAGGGGGAAGGGAGCAGTACTTC. Translation: CASSQTGGREQYF.

There are a few counts of this clone. The V call is TRBV7-2, the J call TRBJ1-6; unclear D gene. Trimming removed 4 bases from V and 9 bases from J, with 7 bases in between. This CDR3 has 12 amino acids. CDR1 and CDR2 (germline): SGHTA, FQGNSA. The CDR3 loop reads CASSYRSSPLHF. CDR3 DNA sequence: TGTGCCAGCAGCTACCGGAGTTCACCCCTCCACTTT.

CDR3 nucleotides: TGTGCCAGCAGCTTAAGCGGGGACACAGATACGCAGTATTTT. This encodes CASSLSGDTDTQYF. This sequence joins TRBV7-6 and TRBJ2-3; 7 bases fit TRBD2. The CDR3 has 14 amino acids. Germline lookup yields CDR1 SGHVS and CDR2 FNYEAQ. Trimming cost V 2 bases and J 2 bases; bases outside gene matches: 1.

This clone was observed a single time. This rearrangement joins TRBV4-3 to TRBJ1-1; tentatively, D is TRBD1 (5 bases). The germline V and J ends were trimmed by 4 bases and 1 base, with 16 bases remaining between them. This CDR3 comprises 16 residues. Germline V CDR1 and CDR2: LGHNA, YSLEER. The CDR3 protein is CASSRMPGTANTEAFF. CDR3 DNA: TGCGCCAGCAGCCGTATGCCCGGGACCGCGAACACTGAAGCTTTCTTT.

The V and J genes are TRBV27 and TRBJ1-2; 7 bases match TRBD1. CDR1 MNHEY and CDR2 SMNVEV come from the germline V gene (reference sequence). The CDR3 loop spans 11 amino acids. The trim removed 8 bases at V and 4 bases at J, leaving 1 base unmatched. Written as DNA, the CDR3 is TGTGCCAGCTGGACAGGCTATGGCTACACCTTC. Amino acid sequence: CASWTGYGYTF.

The J gene is TRBJ2-3, the V gene TRBV5-6; TRBD1 agrees at 7 bases. This CDR3 spans 18 amino acids. CDR1 and CDR2 (germline): SGHDT, YYEEEE. With 4 bases clipped from V and 0 bases from J, the junction kept 14 bases outside the gene matches. The CDR3 loop reads CASSASTGPAVSTDTQYF. The CDR3 DNA reads as TGTGCCAGCAGCGCATCGACAGGGCCGGCCGTGAGCACAGATACGCAGTATTTT.

V is TRBV7-3 and J is TRBJ2-3, with a possible D match to TRBD2 (6 bases). The CDR3 has 16 amino acids. From germline, CDR1 is SGHTA and CDR2 FQGTGA. The germline V and J ends were trimmed by 5 bases and 1 base, with 16 bases remaining between them. CDR3 nucleotide sequence: TGTGCCAGCAGCCCTAAGGTGGGCGGGGGCACAGATACGCAGTATTTT. This gives the protein CASSPKVGGGTDTQYF.

The rearrangement uses TRBV7-2 and TRBJ1-4, with D unclear. CDR1 is SGHTA, CDR2 FQGNSA, per germline. CDR3 length equals 12 residues. Deletions cut 5 bases from V and 4 bases from J, with 5 bases between. The CDR3 DNA reads as TGTGCCAGCAGCGCCTTTAATGAAAAACTGTTTTTT. Its translation: CASSAFNEKLFF.

This clone was found once. The rearrangement joins TRBV7-2 to TRBJ1-3; D unclear. The germline V gene has CDR1 SGHTA and CDR2 FQGNSA. V was cut by 3 bases and J by 3 bases, with 12 bases left in between. The CDR3 has 15 residues. The CDR3 DNA reads TGTGCCAGCAGCTTTTTCCTAACTCGTGGAAACACCATATATTTT. Its translation: CASSFFLTRGNTIYF.

This chain joins TRBV14 and TRBJ2-1; tentatively, D is TRBD2 (6 bases). The CDR3 sequence is 13 residues long. V was clipped by 9 bases and J by 2 bases, with 11 bases between them. Germline V gives CDR1 SGHDN, CDR2 FVKESK. CDR3 DNA sequence: TGTGCCAGTCAATCTAGCGCCTACAATGAGCAGTTCTTC. This gives the protein CASQSSAYNEQFF.

CDR3 in DNA: TGTGCCAGCAGACAAGGGGGGGGCAATGAGCAGTTCTTC. Encoded protein: CASRQGGGNEQFF. The chain links TRBV6-5 to TRBJ2-1; TRBD2 might be the D (7 bases). Germline V CDR1 and CDR2: MNHEY, SVGAGI. This CDR3 contains 13 residues. Between the trimmed V and J ends, which lost 6 bases and 6 bases, there was a span of 12 bases.

This sequence joins TRBV6-6 and TRBJ1-5, with TRBD1 matching 8 bases. CDR1 and CDR2 (germline): MNHNY, SVGAGI (reference sequence). This CDR3 has 15 residues. V lost 6 bases, J lost 5 bases, and 9 bases stayed unmatched. For the CDR3, the DNA is TGTGCCAGCAGCACGGACAGGGAGCTCCATCAGCCCCAGCATTTT. This sequence encodes CASSTDRELHQPQHF.

The J gene is TRBJ2-7, the V gene TRBV18, with 11 bases fitting TRBD2. V was pared by 2 bases and J by 0 bases, with 12 bases of the junction left unmatched. Germline CDR1 reads KGHSH; CDR2 reads LQKENI. The CDR3 totals 19 residues. CDR3 loop: CASSPLYGTSGPSSYEQYF. DNA for the CDR3: TGTGCCAGCTCACCATTATACGGGACTAGCGGTCCTAGCTCCTACGAGCAGTACTTC.

The gene calls are TRBV27 and TRBJ2-7, with 11 bases that match TRBD1. Germline V CDR1 and CDR2: MNHEY, SMNVEV (reference sequence). The ends lost 5 bases at V and 6 bases at J; junction bases unmatched: 6. The CDR3 contains 14 residues. The CDR3 spells CASSTTGTGGEQYF. The CDR3 DNA reads TGTGCCAGCAGTACTACGGGGACAGGGGGCGAGCAGTACTTC.

J is TRBJ2-1 and V is TRBV7-2; 14 bases fit TRBD2. Germline lookup yields CDR1 SGHTA and CDR2 FQGNSA. The CDR3 runs 16 residues. Trimming cost V 8 bases and J 6 bases; bases outside gene matches: 9. The chain's CDR3 is CASPSTGTSGSNEQFF. CDR3 bases: TGTGCCAGCCCCTCAACCGGGACTAGCGGGAGCAATGAGCAGTTCTTC.

This chain uses TRBV9 with TRBJ1-3; the D is unclear. Germline-derived CDR1 and CDR2 are SGDLS and YYNGEE. With 3 bases removed from V and 0 bases from J, the gap between germline ends came to 13 bases. The CDR3 contains 16 residues. CDR3 residues: CASSEGFGNSGNTIYF. For the CDR3, the DNA is TGTGCCAGCAGCGAGGGCTTTGGGAACTCTGGAAACACCATATATTTT.